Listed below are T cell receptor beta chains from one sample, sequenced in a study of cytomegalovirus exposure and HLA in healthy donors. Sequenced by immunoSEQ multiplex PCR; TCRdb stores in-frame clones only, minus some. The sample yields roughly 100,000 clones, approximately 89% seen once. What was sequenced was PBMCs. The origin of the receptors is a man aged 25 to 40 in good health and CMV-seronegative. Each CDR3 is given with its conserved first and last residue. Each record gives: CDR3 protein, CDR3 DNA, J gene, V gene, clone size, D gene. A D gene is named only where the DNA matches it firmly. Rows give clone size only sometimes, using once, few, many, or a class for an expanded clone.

CDR3aa: CASSAQDGTGTYTF
CDR3nt: TGTGCCAGCAGCGCCCAAGACGGGACAGGGACCTACACCTTC
j_gene: TRBJ1-2
v_gene: TRBV9
abundance: -
d_gene: TRBD1

CDR3aa: CASSRGQGAIGELFF
CDR3nt: TGCGCCAGCAGCAGGGGACAGGGGGCTATCGGGGAGCTGTTTTTT
j_gene: TRBJ2-2
v_gene: TRBV5-1
abundance: -
d_gene: TRBD1

CDR3aa: CAMSLGLAGGGEQFF
CDR3nt: TGTGCCATGTCTTTGGGACTAGCGGGAGGCGGGGAGCAGTTCTTC
j_gene: TRBJ2-1
v_gene: TRBV10-3
abundance: once
d_gene: TRBD2

CDR3aa: CASSLGSRLTYEQYF
CDR3nt: TGCGCCAGCAGCTTGGGTAGCAGACTTACCTACGAGCAGTACTTC
j_gene: TRBJ2-7
v_gene: TRBV5-1
abundance: -
d_gene: -

CDR3aa: CASSARGQRNQPQHF
CDR3nt: TGTGCCAGCAGCGCGAGGGGACAGCGCAATCAGCCCCAGCATTTT
j_gene: TRBJ1-5
v_gene: TRBV9
abundance: -
d_gene: TRBD1

CDR3aa: CASSPGQFQETQYF
CDR3nt: TGCGCCAGCAGCCCGGGACAGTTCCAAGAGACCCAGTACTTC
j_gene: TRBJ2-5
v_gene: TRBV4-1
abundance: once
d_gene: TRBD1

CDR3aa: CASSSGKGNQPQHF
CDR3nt: TGTGCCAGCAGCTCAGGGAAAGGCAATCAGCCCCAGCATTTT
j_gene: TRBJ1-5
v_gene: TRBV21-1
abundance: -
d_gene: -

CDR3aa: CASSQAGGSGGANVLTF
CDR3nt: TGTGCCAGCAGCCAAGCGGGAGGGTCAGGTGGGGCCAACGTCCTGACTTTC
j_gene: TRBJ2-6
v_gene: TRBV4-2
abundance: -
d_gene: TRBD2

CDR3aa: CASSPLQGRTEAFF
CDR3nt: TGTGCCAGCTCACCACTTCAGGGGCGGACTGAAGCTTTCTTT
j_gene: TRBJ1-1
v_gene: TRBV18
abundance: -
d_gene: -

CDR3aa: CASSPGGDTEAFF
CDR3nt: TGTGCCAGCTCACCCGGAGGGGACACTGAAGCTTTCTTT
j_gene: TRBJ1-1
v_gene: TRBV18
abundance: -
d_gene: -

CDR3aa: CASSLRADNNEQFF
CDR3nt: TGTGCCAGCAGCTTGAGGGCAGATAACAATGAGCAGTTCTTC
j_gene: TRBJ2-1
v_gene: TRBV7-2
abundance: -
d_gene: -

CDR3aa: CASSLQGGSGANVLTF
CDR3nt: TGTGCCAGCAGCTTGCAGGGGGGCTCTGGGGCCAACGTCCTGACTTTC
j_gene: TRBJ2-6
v_gene: TRBV5-6
abundance: once
d_gene: -

CDR3aa: CASISRGSYEQYF
CDR3nt: TGTGCCAGCATAAGTCGGGGTTCCTACGAGCAGTACTTC
j_gene: TRBJ2-7
v_gene: TRBV6-5
abundance: few
d_gene: -

CDR3aa: CASSEAQGGNEKLFF
CDR3nt: TGTGCCAGCAGTGAAGCCCAGGGAGGTAATGAAAAACTGTTTTTT
j_gene: TRBJ1-4
v_gene: TRBV6-1
abundance: once
d_gene: -

CDR3aa: CASSGDRASGLSFF
CDR3nt: TGTGCCAGCTCAGGTGACAGGGCGAGCGGGTTGTCTTTCTTT
j_gene: TRBJ1-1
v_gene: TRBV18
abundance: -
d_gene: TRBD1

CDR3aa: CARKTEESNQPQHF
CDR3nt: TGTGCCAGAAAAACGGAGGAGAGTAATCAGCCCCAGCATTTT
j_gene: TRBJ1-5
v_gene: TRBV5-3
abundance: -
d_gene: -

CDR3aa: CASSLTPGTGNSPLHF
CDR3nt: TGTGCCAGCAGCCTTACCCCCGGGACAGGGAATTCACCCCTCCACTTT
j_gene: TRBJ1-6
v_gene: TRBV5-5
abundance: -
d_gene: TRBD1

CDR3aa: CASSFRTGAGGEKLFF
CDR3nt: TGTGCCAGCAGCTTCCGGACAGGGGCCGGTGGTGAAAAACTGTTTTTT
j_gene: TRBJ1-4
v_gene: TRBV7-9
abundance: -
d_gene: TRBD1

CDR3aa: CASSPDRQSNTEAFF
CDR3nt: TGTGCCAGCAGTCCGGATAGACAGTCCAACACTGAAGCTTTCTTT
j_gene: TRBJ1-1
v_gene: TRBV2
abundance: -
d_gene: -

CDR3aa: CASSLQGGTEAFF
CDR3nt: TGCGCCAGCAGCTTACAGGGGGGGACTGAAGCTTTCTTT
j_gene: TRBJ1-1
v_gene: TRBV4-1
abundance: once
d_gene: TRBD1

CDR3aa: CASSIGTGAYEQYF
CDR3nt: TGTGCCAGTAGTATCGGGACAGGCGCCTACGAGCAGTACTTC
j_gene: TRBJ2-7
v_gene: TRBV19
abundance: -
d_gene: TRBD1

CDR3aa: CASSLGGLAGVYEQYF
CDR3nt: TGTGCCAGCAGCTTAGGGGGACTAGCGGGGGTCTACGAGCAGTACTTC
j_gene: TRBJ2-7
v_gene: TRBV13
abundance: -
d_gene: TRBD2

CDR3aa: CASSGGTGGSQPQHF
CDR3nt: TGTGCCAGCAGTGGCGGGACAGGGGGCAGTCAGCCCCAGCATTTT
j_gene: TRBJ1-5
v_gene: TRBV2
abundance: -
d_gene: TRBD1

CDR3aa: CASSYGAGNTIYF
CDR3nt: TGTGCCAGCAGTTACGGTGCTGGAAACACCATATATTTT
j_gene: TRBJ1-3
v_gene: TRBV2
abundance: -
d_gene: -

CDR3aa: CASSIDRGGSPLHF
CDR3nt: TGTGCCAGTAGTATAGACAGGGGCGGTTCACCCCTCCACTTT
j_gene: TRBJ1-6
v_gene: TRBV19
abundance: -
d_gene: -

CDR3aa: CASSLEDSLDTQYF
CDR3nt: TGCGCCAGCAGCTTGGAGGACAGCCTAGATACGCAGTATTTT
j_gene: TRBJ2-3
v_gene: TRBV5-1
abundance: -
d_gene: -

CDR3aa: CASSIGTGGSYEQYF
CDR3nt: TGCGCCAGCAGCATTGGGACAGGGGGGTCCTACGAGCAGTACTTC
j_gene: TRBJ2-7
v_gene: TRBV5-1
abundance: -
d_gene: TRBD1

CDR3aa: CASSASGNTIYF
CDR3nt: TGTGCCAGCAGCGCCTCCGGAAACACCATATATTTT
j_gene: TRBJ1-3
v_gene: TRBV9
abundance: -
d_gene: -

CDR3aa: CATLSDRVAEETQYF
CDR3nt: TGTGCCACCCTATCCGACAGAGTAGCCGAAGAGACCCAGTACTTC
j_gene: TRBJ2-5
v_gene: TRBV6-1
abundance: -
d_gene: -

CDR3aa: CASQLAVQNTGELFF
CDR3nt: TGTGCCAGCCAACTAGCGGTTCAGAACACCGGGGAGCTGTTTTTT
j_gene: TRBJ2-2
v_gene: TRBV5-4
abundance: -
d_gene: TRBD2

CDR3aa: CASNQETGGEQFF
CDR3nt: TGTGCCAGCAACCAAGAAACGGGGGGTGAGCAGTTCTTC
j_gene: TRBJ2-1
v_gene: TRBV2
abundance: -
d_gene: TRBD2

CDR3aa: CASSSSNQGLEKLFF
CDR3nt: TGTGCCAGCAGCTCATCGAACCAGGGGCTTGAAAAACTGTTTTTT
j_gene: TRBJ1-4
v_gene: TRBV5-4
abundance: -
d_gene: -

CDR3aa: CASSGTGFGYTF
CDR3nt: TGTGCCAGCAGCGGGACAGGGTTCGGCTACACCTTC
j_gene: TRBJ1-2
v_gene: TRBV25-1
abundance: -
d_gene: TRBD1

CDR3aa: CASSYRQGPAHQPQHF
CDR3nt: TGTGCCAGCAGTTATAGACAGGGGCCTGCTCATCAGCCCCAGCATTTT
j_gene: TRBJ1-5
v_gene: TRBV28
abundance: -
d_gene: TRBD1

CDR3aa: CASSYQRGASYEQYF
CDR3nt: TGTGCCAGCAGTTACCAGCGGGGGGCCTCCTACGAGCAGTACTTC
j_gene: TRBJ2-7
v_gene: TRBV6-5
abundance: -
d_gene: TRBD2

CDR3aa: CASSLGGISNQPQHF
CDR3nt: TGCGCCAGCAGCTTGGGAGGGATTAGCAATCAGCCCCAGCATTTT
j_gene: TRBJ1-5
v_gene: TRBV5-1
abundance: -
d_gene: -

CDR3aa: CAWSVVQNYGYTF
CDR3nt: TGTGCCTGGAGTGTGGTACAGAATTATGGCTACACCTTC
j_gene: TRBJ1-2
v_gene: TRBV30
abundance: -
d_gene: -

CDR3aa: CASSVPGTSAYNEQFF
CDR3nt: TGTGCCAGCAGCGTACCCGGGACTAGCGCTTACAATGAGCAGTTCTTC
j_gene: TRBJ2-1
v_gene: TRBV9
abundance: -
d_gene: TRBD2

CDR3aa: CASSQGDSGSGANVLTF
CDR3nt: TGCGCCAGCAGCCAAGGGGACTCCGGCTCTGGGGCCAACGTCCTGACTTTC
j_gene: TRBJ2-6
v_gene: TRBV4-3
abundance: -
d_gene: -

CDR3aa: CASSQGTRGGETQYF
CDR3nt: TGTGCCAGCAGCCAAGGGACTCGCGGGGGAGAGACCCAGTACTTC
j_gene: TRBJ2-5
v_gene: TRBV4-2
abundance: -
d_gene: TRBD2

CDR3aa: CASSYYTTGELFF
CDR3nt: TGTGCCAGCAGTTACTATACTACCGGGGAGCTGTTTTTT
j_gene: TRBJ2-2
v_gene: TRBV6-5
abundance: -
d_gene: -

CDR3aa: CASSPRTGAMGDTQYF
CDR3nt: TGTGCCAGCAGCCCCAGGACAGGCGCCATGGGGGATACGCAGTATTTT
j_gene: TRBJ2-3
v_gene: TRBV7-6
abundance: -
d_gene: TRBD1

CDR3aa: CASSEGFGGRGPQHF
CDR3nt: TGTGCCAGCAGTGAGGGGTTCGGGGGGCGGGGGCCCCAGCATTTT
j_gene: TRBJ1-5
v_gene: TRBV2
abundance: -
d_gene: -

CDR3aa: CAWSPGGTGDNQPQHF
CDR3nt: TGTGCCTGGAGTCCCGGTGGGACAGGGGACAATCAGCCCCAGCATTTT
j_gene: TRBJ1-5
v_gene: TRBV30
abundance: -
d_gene: TRBD1

CDR3aa: CASINEGAATAYGYTF
CDR3nt: TGTGCCAGCATTAACGAAGGTGCCGCGACAGCCTATGGCTACACCTTC
j_gene: TRBJ1-2
v_gene: TRBV2
abundance: -
d_gene: -

CDR3aa: CASSTTGVHTEAFF
CDR3nt: TGTGCCAGCAGCACGACAGGCGTACACACTGAAGCTTTCTTT
j_gene: TRBJ1-1
v_gene: TRBV5-6
abundance: -
d_gene: -

CDR3aa: CATRTQGAEGYTF
CDR3nt: TGTGCCACCCGTACCCAGGGGGCGGAGGGCTACACCTTC
j_gene: TRBJ1-2
v_gene: TRBV6-1
abundance: -
d_gene: TRBD1

CDR3aa: CAWSVATVAKNIQYF
CDR3nt: TGTGCCTGGAGTGTAGCCACTGTAGCCAAAAACATTCAGTACTTC
j_gene: TRBJ2-4
v_gene: TRBV30
abundance: once
d_gene: -

CDR3aa: CASSQRGQANTEAFF
CDR3nt: TGCGCCAGCAGCCAAAGAGGACAGGCGAACACTGAAGCTTTCTTT
j_gene: TRBJ1-1
v_gene: TRBV4-1
abundance: -
d_gene: TRBD1

CDR3aa: CASSLEASGEETQYF
CDR3nt: TGTGCCAGCAGCTTAGAAGCTAGCGGAGAAGAGACCCAGTACTTC
j_gene: TRBJ2-5
v_gene: TRBV7-9
abundance: -
d_gene: TRBD2

CDR3aa: CASSLLSWTSNTGELFF
CDR3nt: TGTGCCAGCAGTTTACTAAGCTGGACATCGAACACCGGGGAGCTGTTTTTT
j_gene: TRBJ2-2
v_gene: TRBV28
abundance: -
d_gene: -

CDR3aa: CAWKSHRNTEAFF
CDR3nt: TGTGCCTGGAAGTCCCACAGGAACACTGAAGCTTTCTTT
j_gene: TRBJ1-1
v_gene: TRBV30
abundance: -
d_gene: -

CDR3aa: CASGPGVQETQYF
CDR3nt: TGTGCCAGCGGTCCGGGAGTCCAGGAGACCCAGTACTTC
j_gene: TRBJ2-5
v_gene: TRBV28
abundance: -
d_gene: -

CDR3aa: CASSPQLARTDTQYF
CDR3nt: TGCGCCAGCAGCCCCCAGTTGGCCCGCACAGATACGCAGTATTTT
j_gene: TRBJ2-3
v_gene: TRBV4-1
abundance: -
d_gene: -